Sequencing of this T cell receptor (beta chain) was carried out in a study of blood T cell repertoires in COVID-19. Study-level background: The study drew acute and convalescent COVID-19 samples from the United States, Italy and Spain. T cells, B-cell-depleted T cells, or PBMCs provided the cDNA or gDNA that served as material.

In the original workflow: Researchers report that nucleated cell counts were estimated from reference gene primer amplification. Using immunoSEQ multiplex PCR, the repertoire was profiled, and TCRdb retains in-frame clones only, with some absent. Clonal size and the V and J genes are those of that table, whereas D and trimming came from the DNA. The sample holds about 44,000 clones, roughly 90% seen once. This CDR3 is built from 19 residues. The V gene's germline CDR1 is LGHDT and CDR2 YNNKEL (reference sequence). With 4 bases clipped from V and 1 base from J, the junction kept 10 bases outside the gene matches.

This rearrangement joins TRBV3-1 (or the pseudogene TRBV3-2) to TRBJ2-2; TRBD2 aligns across 12 bases. Sequenced input: peripheral blood. The clonotype comes from an elderly woman in a cohort sampled during active or convalescent COVID-19. The CDR3 bases are TGTGCCAGCAGCCGCACGCTAAGGACTAGCGGGGTGAACACCGGGGAGCTGTTTTTT. It translates to CASSRTLRTSGVNTGELFF.